The TCR beta chain described here comes from a study of blood T cell repertoires in COVID-19. In the original analysis: From reference gene primer amplification, estimates of nucleated cell counts were derived. Profiled with immunoSEQ multiplex PCR; TCRdb holds only in-frame clones, not every one. That table gives V, J and clone size, and the DNA gave D and trimming. The sample contains roughly 220,000 clones, 70% to 85% of which appear only once. Enrolled through a virtual design, the participants were between about 18 and 100 years of age and came from around 25 US areas. Assignments of participants to cohorts depended upon their own reported clinical history. Either two negative PCRs, clearance, or symptom resolution qualified Cohort 3 donors as recovered. Germline V gives CDR1 SGHRS, CDR2 YFSETQ. V was shortened by 0 bases and J by 4 bases, with 4 bases between the two germline ends. This CDR3 region has 12 residues.

The sequence derives from a man aged 35-49 years who had recovered from COVID-19. V gene TRBV5-1 combines with J gene TRBJ1-1; D is ambiguous. Specimen: PBMCs or T cells enriched from blood (not recorded which). This chain's CDR3 is CASSLASTEAFF. The CDR3 nucleotides are TGCGCCAGCAGCTTGGCCTCCACTGAAGCTTTCTTT. The full variable domain, with the rest looked up from reference TRBV5-1 and TRBJ1-1, is KAGVTQTPRYLIKTRGQQVTLSCSPISGHRSVSWYQQTPGQGLQFLFEYFSETQRNKGNFPGRFSGRQFSNSRSEMNVSTLELGDSALYLCASSLASTEAFFGQGTRLTVV.